Listed below are T cell receptor beta chains from one sample, sequenced in a study of neurological immune-mediated disorders. TCRdb fed the 5' RACE reads into MiXCR, producing one record per CDR3 protein. The data show roughly 100,000 distinct CDR3 sequences, 10% to 14% seen once. Sequencing was performed on PBMCs. These receptors all come from a female donor with HTLV-1-associated myelopathy (HAM/TSP). Each CDR3 is given with its conserved first and last residue. The D gene is left open where the match is weak. Some rows have no size entry. The others give once, few or many, or a class for an expanded clone.

j_call v_call d_call cdr3_length clone_size cdr3_nt cdr3_aa
TRBJ2-6 TRBV6-5 NA 14 many TGTGCCAGCAGCAAACGTACTGGGGCCAACGTCCTGACTTTC CASSKRTGANVLTF
TRBJ2-2 TRBV6-5 NA 15 NA TGTGCCAGCAGTTATGCCCAGGGGCGCACCGGGGAGCTGTTTTTT CASSYAQGRTGELFF
TRBJ2-5 TRBV9 TRBD2 13 few TGTGCCAGCAGTACTCGGGGGGGCGAGACCCAGTACTTC CASSTRGGETQYF
TRBJ2-7 TRBV12-3/TRBV12-4 TRBD1 15 many TGTGCCAGCAGCGTACGCGGACAGGGGCAGTCCGAGCAGTACTTC CASSVRGQGQSEQYF
TRBJ2-2 TRBV7-3 TRBD2 16 few TGTGCCAGCAGCTTATCCGGGGGGGCAAGGGCCGGGGAGCTGTTTTTT CASSLSGGARAGELFF
TRBJ2-5 TRBV5-1 NA 12 many TGCGCCAGCAGCTTGGCCAAAGAGACCCAGTACTTC CASSLAKETQYF
TRBJ2-3 TRBV7-9 NA 14 many TGTGCCAGCATCAGGGGCCCTTCCACAGATACGCAGTATTTT CASIRGPSTDTQYF
TRBJ2-5 TRBV6-5 NA 13 many TGTGCCAGCAGTTACAGGGTGGAGGAGACCCAGTACTTC CASSYRVEETQYF
TRBJ2-1 TRBV5-1 NA 15 many TGCGCCAGCAGCTTTAGTGGCGGACATTACAATGAGCAGTTCTTC CASSFSGGHYNEQFF
TRBJ2-2 TRBV5-1 TRBD2 16 many TGCGCCAGCAGCCAACAGCGGGGGGACAACACCGGGGAGCTGTTTTTT CASSQQRGDNTGELFF
TRBJ2-1 TRBV5-1 NA 13 many TGCGCCAGCAGCTTGGTTTTGGGGAATGAGCAGTTCTTC CASSLVLGNEQFF
TRBJ2-3 TRBV20-1 NA 14 many TGCAGTGTCAAAAGGGGGGTTAGCACAGATACGCAGTATTTT CSVKRGVSTDTQYF
TRBJ1-1 TRBV11-2 NA 11 many TGTGCCAGCAGCCAAGGTTCCGGAGCTTTCTTT CASSQGSGAFF
TRBJ2-5 TRBV20-1 NA 12 many TGCAGCCCCCAGGGGGGGAGGGAGACCCAGTACTTC CSPQGGRETQYF
TRBJ2-1 TRBV2 TRBD2 17 many TGTGCCAGCAGTGAAAGACTAGCGGGGGAGCGTTACAATGAGCAGTTCTTC CASSERLAGERYNEQFF
TRBJ1-4 TRBV28 NA 14 many TGTGCCAGCAGCTTGGACATCTTAGGTGAAAAACTGTTTTTT CASSLDILGEKLFF
TRBJ1-2 TRBV7-9 TRBD1 15 many TGTGCCAGCAGCTTAAAGGGACAGGGGGTCTATGGCTACACCTTC CASSLKGQGVYGYTF
TRBJ1-2 TRBV12-3/TRBV12-4 NA 16 many TGTGCCAGCAGTTTACTTTCGGGAAGGACGGGCTATGGCTACACCTTC CASSLLSGRTGYGYTF
TRBJ2-3 TRBV2 NA 15 NA TGTGCCAGCAACCCCTCCGGGACACTCACAGATACGCAGTATTTT CASNPSGTLTDTQYF
TRBJ2-1 TRBV20-1 NA 15 many TGCAGTGCTCTCAGTAGGGGGGGGGCCTACAATGAGCAGTTCTTC CSALSRGGAYNEQFF
TRBJ2-2 TRBV5-1 TRBD2 15 many TGCGCCAGCAGATTAGCGGGGGGAAACACCGGGGAGCTGTTTTTT CASRLAGGNTGELFF
TRBJ2-1 TRBV29-1 NA 14 many TGCAGCGTTGCCAGGGGTCTCTCCTACAATGAGCAGTTCTTC CSVARGLSYNEQFF
TRBJ2-7 TRBV20-1 TRBD1 14 many TGCAGTGCGGAGGACAGGGGGCCTACCTACGAGCAGTACTTC CSAEDRGPTYEQYF
TRBJ2-7 TRBV7-9 TRBD2 14 many TGTGCCAGCAGCTTAGAGCGGGGGGCTCGCGAGCAGTACTTC CASSLERGAREQYF
TRBJ2-1 TRBV5-1 TRBD2 16 many TGCGCCAGCAGCTTATCGGGGGGGCCTTTTACGAATGAGCAGTTCTTC CASSLSGGPFTNEQFF
TRBJ2-1 TRBV20-1 TRBD2 15 many TGCAGTGCTAGACCAGCGGGACTAGCGGCAAGTGAGCAGTTCTTC CSARPAGLAASEQFF
TRBJ2-6 TRBV12-3/TRBV12-4 NA 15 many TGTGCCAGCAGTTTAATTCCCTCTGGGGCCAACGTCCTGACTTTC CASSLIPSGANVLTF
TRBJ2-7 TRBV3-1 TRBD1 15 many TGTGCCAGCAGCCAACTACAGGGGCTGGAGGACGAGCAGTACTTC CASSQLQGLEDEQYF
TRBJ2-7 TRBV12-3/TRBV12-4 NA 14 NA TGTGCCAGCAGTCCCAGCGACGGCTCCTACGAGCAGTACTTC CASSPSDGSYEQYF
TRBJ2-5 TRBV6-6 TRBD1 14 NA TGTGCCAACACGCGGACAGGTCCTCAAGAGACCCAGTACTTC CANTRTGPQETQYF
TRBJ2-4 TRBV6-5 TRBD1 13 many TGTGCCAGCAGTTATCAGGGGGAAAACATTCAGTACTTC CASSYQGENIQYF
TRBJ2-3 TRBV20-1 NA 13 many TGCAGTGCTAGCCGGACTAGCACAGATACGCAGTATTTT CSASRTSTDTQYF
TRBJ2-2 TRBV6-1 NA 14 many TGTGCCAGCAGCCTTACTACTAGCTCCGGGGAGCTGTTTTTT CASSLTTSSGELFF
TRBJ2-7 TRBV5-1 NA 11 many TGCGCCAGCAGCTCCGTTAGGGAGCAGTACTTC CASSSVREQYF
TRBJ2-1 TRBV10-3 TRBD2 15 many TGTGCCATCAGTGAGGGACTAGCGGGAACACATGGGCAGTTCTTC CAISEGLAGTHGQFF
TRBJ2-7 TRBV27 NA 17 many TGTGCCAGCGCCCCGGGATGGGGGGCGCAAAACTCCTACGAGCAGTACTTC CASAPGWGAQNSYEQYF
TRBJ2-7 TRBV4-1 TRBD1 15 many TGCGCCAGCAGCCAGACGAGGGGGCAGTCCTACGAGCAGTACTTC CASSQTRGQSYEQYF
TRBJ2-5 TRBV28 NA 13 many TGTGCCAGCAGCAACGGTGGGGAAGAGACCCAGTACTTC CASSNGGEETQYF
TRBJ1-5 TRBV10-3 NA 12 NA TGTGCCGTCCGGGACACCAATCAGCCCCAGCATTTT CAVRDTNQPQHF
TRBJ2-1 TRBV6-6 TRBD2 14 many TGTGCCAGCAGTTACCCGGGACTAGTTAATGAGCAGTTCTTC CASSYPGLVNEQFF
TRBJ1-6 TRBV28 NA 16 few TGTGCCAGCAACCCTCTTATAGGAGACAGTAATTCACCCCTCCACTTT CASNPLIGDSNSPLHF
TRBJ1-5 TRBV25-1 TRBD1 14 many TGTGCCAGCCCCGGGACAGAGTTGGATCAGCCCCAGCATTTT CASPGTELDQPQHF
TRBJ2-4 TRBV4-1 TRBD2 19 many TGCGCCAGCAGCCAAGAACGAGCGAATCGCGGGGGGGCAATGAGCATTCAGTACTTC CASSQERANRGGAMSIQYF
TRBJ2-5 TRBV20-1 TRBD2 13 many TGCAGTGCTCGCGGGGGGACTCAAGAGACCCAGTACTTC CSARGGTQETQYF
TRBJ2-3 TRBV29-1 NA 13 many TGCAGCGTTGAACATGGGGGAAGAGATACGCAGTATTTT CSVEHGGRDTQYF
TRBJ2-5 TRBV21-1 NA 14 many TGTGCCAGCAGCCCACACAGGGGCCGGGAGACCCAGTACTTC CASSPHRGRETQYF
TRBJ1-1 TRBV5-1 TRBD1 13 NA TGCGCCAGCAGCTCGGACAGGGGCGCTGAAGCTTTCTTT CASSSDRGAEAFF
TRBJ1-1 TRBV20-1 NA 14 many TGCAGTGCTAGAGAAGGCGGTATGAACACTGAAGCTTTCTTT CSAREGGMNTEAFF
TRBJ2-1 TRBV12-3/TRBV12-4 NA 16 many TGTGCCAGCACCACCCGAGGGGCGGGGGCGTACAATGAGCAGTTCTTC CASTTRGAGAYNEQFF